The 4 T cell receptor beta chains given below trace back to one sample, sequenced in a study of TIL therapy for anti-PD-1-resistant metastatic lung cancer. Time point noted: pre-treatment sample, taken before nivolumab and TIL therapy. The libraries were made with immunoSEQ v3. Only in-frame clones appear in the TCRdb table, and some are missing; sequencing was by immunoSEQ multiplex PCR. The repertoire consists of tens of thousands of clones, with just over 70% occurring once and the leading ten covering under 2.5%. This specimen consisted of blood, obtained at baseline. Every receptor here comes from a person between 25 and 79 years old with non-small cell lung cancer.

The chain recombines TRBV5-1 with TRBJ2-3; D remains unclear. Germline-derived CDR1 and CDR2 are SGHRS and YFSETQ. The CDR3 is 14 amino acids. Trimming removed 2 bases from V and 0 bases from J, with 7 bases in between. CDR3 sequence: CASSFGSSTDTQYF. The CDR3, as DNA: TGCGCCAGCAGCTTCGGGTCTAGCACAGATACGCAGTATTTT.

This chain uses TRBV5-1 with TRBJ2-1; 8 bases line up with TRBD2. CDR3 length: 18 residues. Germline lookup yields CDR1 SGHRS and CDR2 YFSETQ. With 4 bases clipped from V and 0 bases from J, the junction kept 12 bases outside the gene matches. In nucleotides, the CDR3 is TGCGCCAGCAGCCCGACCGCCGGGACTAGAAGCTCCTACAATGAGCAGTTCTTC. Translation gives CASSPTAGTRSSYNEQFF.

The rearrangement links TRBV5-4 to TRBJ2-5; D unclear. The germline V gene has CDR1 SGHNT and CDR2 YYREEE (reference sequence). This CDR3 comprises 13 residues. Trimming stripped 4 bases from V and 7 bases from J, with 14 bases between. CDR3 coding DNA: TGTGCCAGCAGCCTAGACCAGATCGGGACCCAGTACTTC. Encoded protein: CASSLDQIGTQYF.

The CDR3 here is CASSAAGGYNQPQHF. The CDR3 DNA follows: TGTGCCAGCAGTGCCGCCGGGGGATACAATCAGCCCCAGCATTTT. The rearrangement links TRBV6-2 or TRBV6-3 to TRBJ1-5, with a possible D match to TRBD1 (5 bases). The ends were cut back, 5 bases at V and 3 bases at J, with 14 bases in the middle. The CDR3 covers 15 residues. The germline V gene encodes CDR1 MNHEY and CDR2 SVGEGT.